Presented here are 24 T cell receptor beta chains from one specimen sequenced in a study of CD4+ T cells in melanoma. Assay used: immunoSEQ multiplex PCR; TCRdb lists only in-frame clones, some missing. Of around 130,000 clones detected, over 90% appear once; the ten largest clones hold about 1.6%. These receptors were taken from a human donor with melanoma.

V gene TRBV6-6 combines with J gene TRBJ2-1; D not resolved. The CDR3 length is 14 residues. Trimming shortened V by 0 bases and J by 7 bases, and 10 bases separated the two germline ends. Germline lookup yields CDR1 MNHNY and CDR2 SVGAGI (reference sequence). CDR3 sequence reads: CASSYSAPVNEQFF. For the CDR3, the DNA is TGTGCCAGCAGTTACTCGGCTCCGGTGAATGAGCAGTTCTTC.

For the CDR3, the DNA is TGTGCCAGCAGTTACTCGATCAGGAGTCCTAATGAAAAACTGTTTTTT. This gives the protein CASSYSIRSPNEKLFF. V usage is TRBV6-5 and J usage is TRBJ1-4; D is unclear. Germline assignment: CDR1 MNHEY and CDR2 SVGAGI. Trimming stripped 0 bases from V and 3 bases from J, with 11 bases between. CDR3 length: 16 residues.

The genes are TRBV7-2 and TRBJ1-1; 7 bases fit TRBD1. The CDR3 runs to 12 residues. Trimming removed 5 bases from V and 7 bases from J; junction bases left unmatched: 4. CDR1 is SGHTA, CDR2 FQGNSA, per germline. This chain's CDR3 is CASSPDRYEAFF. The CDR3 DNA reads TGTGCCAGCAGCCCGGACAGGTATGAAGCTTTCTTT.

The chain employs TRBV18 and TRBJ1-6; 7 nucleotides align to TRBD1. The V gene's germline CDR1 is KGHSH and CDR2 LQKENI. The CDR3 extends over 13 amino acids. Trimming cost V 4 bases and J 6 bases; bases outside gene matches: 0. Written as DNA, the CDR3 is TGTGCCAGCTCACGGGACAGTAATTCACCCCTCCACTTT. Amino acid sequence: CASSRDSNSPLHF.

The chain couples TRBV18 to TRBJ1-1; 11 bases line up with TRBD1. CDR3 length: 16 amino acids. The V segment lost 3 bases and the J segment 5 bases; nucleotides outside the gene matches: 8. Per germline, CDR1 KGHSH and CDR2 LQKENI. As DNA, the CDR3 is TGTGCCAGCTCACCCGGGGGGACAGGGGGAGGAACTGAAGCTTTCTTT. Amino acids: CASSPGGTGGGTEAFF. The full variable domain, rest sourced from reference TRBV18 and TRBJ1-1, is NAGVMQNPRHLVRRRGQEARLRCSPMKGHSHVYWYRQLPEEGLKFMVYLQKENIIDESGMPKERFSAEFPKEGPSILRIQQVVRGDSAAYFCASSPGGTGGGTEAFFGQGTRLTVV.

For the CDR3, the DNA is TGTGCCAGCAGTCGGCAGGGTGGAGGTAGGCCTGAAGCTTTCTTT. Amino acids: CASSRQGGGRPEAFF. The V gene is TRBV27, the J gene TRBJ1-1, with a weak D call TRBD1 (5 bases). Per the germline V gene, CDR1 is MNHEY and CDR2 is SMNVEV (reference sequence). V shed 5 bases and J shed 6 bases, with 19 bases lying between them. The CDR3 length is 15 residues.

The V gene is TRBV5-1, the J gene TRBJ1-4, with D possibly matching TRBD1 (5 bases). Germline lookup yields CDR1 SGHRS and CDR2 YFSETQ. Trimming left V 0 bases short and J 5 bases short, with 11 bases between. There are 15 residues in the CDR3. The CDR3 coding sequence is TGCGCCAGCAGCTTGGACTCGGGGGGGAATGAAAAACTGTTTTTT. Translated, it gives CASSLDSGGNEKLFF.

CDR3 DNA: TGTGCCAGCAGGCCCCGGCGGGGGGGCCAAGAGACCCAGTACTTC. This gives the protein CASRPRRGGQETQYF. V gene TRBV2 combines with J gene TRBJ2-5; 9 nucleotides match TRBD2. Per the germline V gene, CDR1 is SNHLY and CDR2 is FYNNEI. The CDR3 has 15 residues. The V and J ends lost 6 bases and 1 base, in that order; junction bases with no gene match: 6.

This sequence joins TRBV28 and TRBJ1-1; a possible D gene is TRBD1 (6 bases). Germline assignment: CDR1 MDHEN and CDR2 SYDVKM. The CDR3 is made up of 14 amino acids. The V end lost 1 base, the J end lost 1 base, and 7 bases lay between the germline ends. In DNA form, the CDR3 reads TGTGCCAGCAGTTTATCACAGGGGAACACTGAAGCTTTCTTT. It codes for CASSLSQGNTEAFF.

This clone appeared a few times. The chain employs TRBV27 and TRBJ1-2; D perhaps matches TRBD1 (6 bases). V lost 8 bases and J lost 4, with 11 bases in between. This CDR3 contains 12 residues. Germline CDR1 reads MNHEY; CDR2 reads SMNVEV (reference sequence). The CDR3 region is CASGEQGYGYTF. DNA of the CDR3: TGTGCCAGCGGGGAACAGGGCTATGGCTACACCTTC.

This clone was seen just once. The genes are TRBV2 and TRBJ1-1; D is unclear. CDR1 and CDR2 from the germline V gene are SNHLY and FYNNEI. This CDR3 is 14 amino acids long. The V gene lost 3 bases and the J gene lost 6 bases, with 14 bases spanning the gap. The CDR3 region is CASSEASRLAEAFF. CDR3 in DNA: TGTGCCAGCAGTGAGGCCAGTAGATTAGCTGAAGCTTTCTTT.

The chain employs TRBV9 and TRBJ2-7; TRBD1 might be the D (6 bases). The CDR3 is 14 amino acids. Germline-derived CDR1 and CDR2 are SGDLS and YYNGEE. Trimming shortened V by 3 bases and J by 2 bases, and 12 bases separated the two germline ends. The CDR3 region is CASSEQGLPYEQYF. CDR3 nucleotide sequence: TGTGCCAGCAGCGAGCAGGGGCTCCCCTACGAGCAGTACTTC.

This clone was detected once. The chain joins TRBV4-1 to TRBJ2-5; D possibly uses TRBD1 or TRBD2 (5 bases each). The CDR3 runs to 16 residues. Germline CDR1 is MGHRA and CDR2 is YSYEKL. V was cut by 1 base and J by 4 bases, with 16 bases left in between. The CDR3 coding sequence is TGCGCCAGCAGCCAAGGGAAGGGGACCGTAGTAGAGACCCAGTACTTC. Its translation is CASSQGKGTVVETQYF.

The chain employs TRBV7-3 and TRBJ2-2, with TRBD2 matching over 14 bases. CDR1 is SGHTA and CDR2 is FQGTGA in the germline V gene. This CDR3 comprises 19 residues. V lost 0 bases, J lost 4 bases, and 7 bases stayed unmatched. This CDR3 is CASSLTEGLAGAGTGELFF. The CDR3 DNA sequence: TGTGCCAGCAGCTTAACCGAGGGACTAGCGGGGGCAGGCACCGGGGAGCTGTTTTTT.

This chain connects TRBV4-1 to TRBJ2-7, with D perhaps TRBD1 (5 bases). This CDR3 spans 16 amino acids. CDR1 and CDR2 from the germline V gene are MGHRA and YSYEKL. The V and J ends lost 1 base and 7 bases respectively, with 20 bases between them. The CDR3 spells CASSQAPGQGFAEQYF. CDR3 coding DNA: TGCGCCAGCAGCCAAGCACCAGGACAAGGGTTCGCGGAGCAGTACTTC.

The CDR3 loop reads CASSLRTEAFF. In DNA form, the CDR3 reads TGTGCCAGCAGCTTACGCACTGAAGCTTTCTTT. The rearrangement uses TRBV7-2 and TRBJ1-1; D unclear. This CDR3 spans 11 amino acids. Germline CDR1 SGHTA, CDR2 FQGNSA. The V and J ends lost 2 bases and 4 bases respectively, with 2 bases between them.

The chain combines TRBV19 with TRBJ1-1, with TRBD1 as a possible D gene (5 bases). The CDR3 covers 12 residues. V was cut by 5 bases and J by 4 bases, with 8 bases left in between. Germline V lookup: CDR1 LNHDA, CDR2 SQIVND (reference sequence). CDR3 in DNA: TGTGCCAGTAGTTGGGGGTCCACTGAAGCTTTCTTT. It codes for CASSWGSTEAFF. Drawing the rest from reference TRBV19 and TRBJ1-1, the complete variable domain is DGGITQSPKYLFRKEGQNVTLSCEQNLNHDAMYWYRQDPGQGLRLIYYSQIVNDFQKGDIAEGYSVSREKKESFPLTVTSAQKNPTAFYLCASSWGSTEAFFGQGTRLTVV.

The rearrangement links TRBV7-6 to TRBJ2-3; TRBD1 aligns across 7 bases. Looked up from germline, CDR1 is SGHVS and CDR2 is FNYEAQ. The length of the CDR3 is 15 residues. After removal of 2 bases from V and 1 base from J, the junction contained 3 bases not matched to a gene. This CDR3 is CASSLNQGGTDTQYF. The CDR3 nucleotides are TGTGCCAGCAGCTTAAACCAGGGGGGCACAGATACGCAGTATTTT. The full variable domain, its missing parts supplied by reference TRBV7-6 and TRBJ2-3, is GAGVSQSPRYKVTKRGQDVALRCDPISGHVSLYWYRQALGQGPEFLTYFNYEAQQDKSGLPNDRFSAERPEGSISTLTIQRTEQRDSAMYRCASSLNQGGTDTQYFGPGTRLTVL.

The chain is built from TRBV9 and TRBJ2-2; 8 nucleotides line up with TRBD2. Germline trimming cut 0 bases from V and 1 base from J; bases unmatched to any gene: 2. CDR1 and CDR2 from the germline V gene are SGDLS and YYNGEE. The CDR3 totals 16 residues. DNA of the CDR3: TGTGCCAGCAGCGTAGGGCTAGCGGGGAACACCGGGGAGCTGTTTTTT. This encodes CASSVGLAGNTGELFF.

V usage is TRBV21-1 and J usage is TRBJ1-4. TRBV21-1 counts as a pseudogene. The CDR3 has 12 amino acids. CDR3 region: CASSFRDPHRSF. The DNA of the CDR3 is TGTGCCAGCAGCTTCCGGGATCCCCACCGCTCTTTT.

This clone has more than one count but fewer than ten. The chain joins TRBV2 to TRBJ1-2; tentative D call: TRBD1 (6 bases). This CDR3 is 12 amino acids long. Trimming took off 4 bases at V and 3 bases at J, with 6 bases between the two ends. The V gene's germline CDR1 is SNHLY and CDR2 FYNNEI. CDR3 amino acids: CASSGTDYGYTF. The CDR3, as DNA: TGTGCCAGCAGTGGGACAGACTATGGCTACACCTTC.

The chain recombines TRBV2 with TRBJ1-3; the match to TRBD1 covers 9 bases. V was pared by 3 bases and J by 5 bases, with 14 bases of the junction left unmatched. The V gene's germline CDR1 is SNHLY and CDR2 FYNNEI. The CDR3 is 18 amino acids. The DNA for the CDR3 is TGTGCCAGCAGTGATTCTAGGACAGGGGTTTTTAAGCGAAACACCATATATTTT. Its translation: CASSDSRTGVFKRNTIYF.

The chain combines TRBV6-1 with TRBJ2-5, with unresolved D. CDR1 and CDR2 from the germline V gene are MNHNS and SASEGT. With 4 bases removed from V and 5 bases from J, the gap between germline ends came to 14 bases. The CDR3 runs to 14 residues. The CDR3 DNA follows: TGTGCCAGCAGTGTTGGCGCCCTGGGGGAGACCCAGTACTTC. The encoded protein is CASSVGALGETQYF.

The chain joins TRBV5-1 to TRBJ2-1; D remains unclear. Looked up from germline, CDR1 is SGHRS and CDR2 is YFSETQ. The CDR3 runs to 12 residues. V shed 2 bases and J shed 3 bases, with 3 bases lying between them. The CDR3 sequence is CASSFSYNEQFF. CDR3 DNA sequence: TGCGCCAGCAGCTTTAGCTACAATGAGCAGTTCTTC.